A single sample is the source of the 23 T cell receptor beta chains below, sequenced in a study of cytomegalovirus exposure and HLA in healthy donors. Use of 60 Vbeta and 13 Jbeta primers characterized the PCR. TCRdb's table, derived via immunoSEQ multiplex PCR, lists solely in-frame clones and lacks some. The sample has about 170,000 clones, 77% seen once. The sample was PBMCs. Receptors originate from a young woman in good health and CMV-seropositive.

CDR3 DNA: TGTGCCATCAGTGAGTCGTTTGGCGGGAGTGAATCCAGATCATCCAATGAGCAGTTCTTC. Translation gives CAISESFGGSESRSSNEQFF. The chain combines TRBV10-3 with TRBJ2-1; TRBD2 agrees at 7 bases. V lost 0 bases and J lost 6; bases outside the gene matches: 20. The CDR3 runs to 20 residues. CDR1 and CDR2 from the germline V gene are ENHRY and SYGVKD.

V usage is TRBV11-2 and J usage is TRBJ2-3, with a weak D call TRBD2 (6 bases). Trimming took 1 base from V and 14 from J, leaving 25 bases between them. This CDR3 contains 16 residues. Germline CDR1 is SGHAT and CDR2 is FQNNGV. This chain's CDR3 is CASSLVGGRRVPEWYF. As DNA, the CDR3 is TGTGCCAGCAGCTTAGTGGGAGGCCGGAGGGTCCCCGAATGGTATTTT.

CDR3 amino acids: CASSLRVAGGGTGELFF. The CDR3 nucleotides are TGCGCCAGCAGCTTGAGAGTAGCGGGAGGTGGCACCGGGGAGCTGTTTTTT. The chain carries TRBV5-1 and TRBJ2-2; the match to TRBD2 covers 10 bases. The CDR3 is 17 amino acids. V trimming: 1 base; J trimming: 4 bases; junction bases outside the gene matches: 7. Germline CDR1 SGHRS, CDR2 YFSETQ.

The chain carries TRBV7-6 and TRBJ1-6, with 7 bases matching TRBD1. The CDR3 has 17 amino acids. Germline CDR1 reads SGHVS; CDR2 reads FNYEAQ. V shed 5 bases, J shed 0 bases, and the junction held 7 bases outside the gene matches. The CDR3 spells CASSPGQASSYNSPLHF. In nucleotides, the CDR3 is TGTGCCAGCAGCCCCGGACAGGCGAGCTCCTATAATTCACCCCTCCACTTT.

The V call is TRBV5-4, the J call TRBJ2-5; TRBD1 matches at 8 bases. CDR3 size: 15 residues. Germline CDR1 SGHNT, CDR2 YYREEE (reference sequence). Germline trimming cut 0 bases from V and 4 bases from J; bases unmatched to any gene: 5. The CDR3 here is CASSLGDRLGETQYF. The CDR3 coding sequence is TGTGCCAGCAGCTTGGGGGACAGGTTGGGAGAGACCCAGTACTTC.

In nucleotides, the CDR3 is TGCGCCAGCAGCCAAGTTTCAGGGAACTACGAGCAGTACTTC. Its translation: CASSQVSGNYEQYF. The chain uses TRBV4-3 and TRBJ2-7; tentative D call: TRBD1 (5 bases). This CDR3 spans 14 amino acids. Germline V gene sequence: CDR1 LGHNA, CDR2 YSLEER. The V end lost 1 base, the J end lost 3 bases, and 10 bases lay between the germline ends.

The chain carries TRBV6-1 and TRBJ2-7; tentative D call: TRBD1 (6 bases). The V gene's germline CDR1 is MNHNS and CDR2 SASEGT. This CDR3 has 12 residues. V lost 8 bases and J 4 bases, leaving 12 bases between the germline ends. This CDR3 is CASLRQAYEQYF. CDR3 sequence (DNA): TGTGCCAGCCTTCGACAGGCGTACGAGCAGTACTTC.

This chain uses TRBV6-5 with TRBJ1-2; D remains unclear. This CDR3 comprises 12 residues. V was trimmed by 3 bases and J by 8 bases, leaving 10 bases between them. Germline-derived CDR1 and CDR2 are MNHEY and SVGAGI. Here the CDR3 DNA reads TGTGCCAGCAGTTATAGTCGCGGGGGCTACACCTTC. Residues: CASSYSRGGYTF.

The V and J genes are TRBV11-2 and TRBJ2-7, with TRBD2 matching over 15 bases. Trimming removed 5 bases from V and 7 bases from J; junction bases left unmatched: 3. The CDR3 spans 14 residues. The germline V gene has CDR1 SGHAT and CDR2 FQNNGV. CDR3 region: CASSGTSGRMEQYF. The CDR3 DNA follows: TGTGCCAGCAGCGGGACTAGCGGGAGGATGGAGCAGTACTTC.

The CDR3 is CAWSTGGDANTIYF. The CDR3 DNA reads as TGTGCCTGGAGTACAGGGGGCGATGCGAACACCATATATTTT. The J gene is TRBJ1-3, the V gene TRBV30; 9 bases align to TRBD1. The J segment lost 7 bases and the V segment lost 2 bases, leaving 6 bases of the junction unmatched. Germline V gene data show CDR1 as GTSNPN and CDR2 as SVGIG (reference sequence). The CDR3 spans 14 residues.

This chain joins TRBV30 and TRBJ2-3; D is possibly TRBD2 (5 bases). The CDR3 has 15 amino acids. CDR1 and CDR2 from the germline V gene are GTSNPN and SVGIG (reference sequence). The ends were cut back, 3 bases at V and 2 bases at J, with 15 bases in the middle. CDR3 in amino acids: CAWSRLRRNTDTQYF. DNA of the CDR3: TGTGCCTGGAGCCGACTAAGGCGCAACACAGATACGCAGTATTTT.

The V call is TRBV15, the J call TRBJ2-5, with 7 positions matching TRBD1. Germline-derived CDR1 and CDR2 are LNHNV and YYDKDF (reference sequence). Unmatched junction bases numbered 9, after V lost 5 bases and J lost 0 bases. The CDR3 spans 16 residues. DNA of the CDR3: TGTGCCACCAGCGGATGGGACAGTCGGGACCAAGAGACCCAGTACTTC. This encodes CATSGWDSRDQETQYF. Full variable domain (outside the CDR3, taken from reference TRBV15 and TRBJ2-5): DAMVIQNPRYQVTQFGKPVTLSCSQTLNHNVMYWYQQKSSQAPKLLFHYYDKDFNNEADTPDNFQSRRPNTSFCFLDIRSPGLGDTAMYLCATSGWDSRDQETQYFGPGTRLLVL.

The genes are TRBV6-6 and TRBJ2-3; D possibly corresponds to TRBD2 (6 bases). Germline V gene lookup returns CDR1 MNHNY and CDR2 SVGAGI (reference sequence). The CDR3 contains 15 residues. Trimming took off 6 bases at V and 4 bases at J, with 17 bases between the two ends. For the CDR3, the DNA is TGTGCCAGCAGAAGGGACTCTGAGATACCAGATACGCAGTATTTT. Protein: CASRRDSEIPDTQYF.

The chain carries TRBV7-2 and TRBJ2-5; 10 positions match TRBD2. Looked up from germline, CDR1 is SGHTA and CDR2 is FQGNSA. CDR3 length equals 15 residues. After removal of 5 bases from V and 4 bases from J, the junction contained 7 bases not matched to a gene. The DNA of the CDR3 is TGTGCCAGCAGCCCGACGCTAGCGGGAGCAGAGACCCAGTACTTC. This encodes CASSPTLAGAETQYF.

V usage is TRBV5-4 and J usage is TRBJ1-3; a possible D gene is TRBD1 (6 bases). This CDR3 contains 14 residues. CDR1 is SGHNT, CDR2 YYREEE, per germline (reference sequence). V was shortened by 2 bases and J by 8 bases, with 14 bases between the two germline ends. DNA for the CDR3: TGTGCCAGCAGCTTCTGGCAGGGGATGGACACCATATATTTT. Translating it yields CASSFWQGMDTIYF.

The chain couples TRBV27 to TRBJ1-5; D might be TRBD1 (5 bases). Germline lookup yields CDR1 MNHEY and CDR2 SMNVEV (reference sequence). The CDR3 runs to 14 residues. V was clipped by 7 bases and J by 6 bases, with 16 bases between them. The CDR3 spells CASTTGGGGQPQHF. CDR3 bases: TGTGCCAGCACTACCGGCGGGGGAGGTCAGCCCCAGCATTTT.

This CDR3 is CASSLQGDTYEQYF. The CDR3 nucleotides read TGCGCCAGCAGCTTACAGGGGGATACCTACGAGCAGTACTTC. The chain uses TRBV5-1 and TRBJ2-7; TRBD1 agrees at 8 bases. Germline V gives CDR1 SGHRS, CDR2 YFSETQ. The CDR3 runs 14 residues. Trimming removed 2 bases from V and 2 bases from J; junction bases left unmatched: 3.

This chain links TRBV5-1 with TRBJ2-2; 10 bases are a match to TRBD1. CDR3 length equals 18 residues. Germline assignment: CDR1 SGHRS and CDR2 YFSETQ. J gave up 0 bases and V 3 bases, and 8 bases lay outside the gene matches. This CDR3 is CASSWGQGYSTNTGELFF. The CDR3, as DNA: TGCGCCAGCAGCTGGGGACAGGGGTATTCCACGAACACCGGGGAGCTGTTTTTT.

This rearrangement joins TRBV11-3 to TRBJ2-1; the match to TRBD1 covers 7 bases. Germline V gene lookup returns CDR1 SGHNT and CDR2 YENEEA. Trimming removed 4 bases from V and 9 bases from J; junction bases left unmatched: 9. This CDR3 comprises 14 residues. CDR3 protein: CASSSLGTAGEQFF. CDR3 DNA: TGTGCCAGCAGCTCGCTGGGGACAGCCGGTGAGCAGTTCTTC.

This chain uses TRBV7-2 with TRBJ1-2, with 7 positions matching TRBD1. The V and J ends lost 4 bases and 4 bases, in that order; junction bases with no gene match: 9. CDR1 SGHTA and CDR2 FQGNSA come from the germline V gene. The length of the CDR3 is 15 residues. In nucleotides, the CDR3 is TGTGCCAGCAGCTCGGGACAGAAGAGTTTCTATGGCTACACCTTC. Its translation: CASSSGQKSFYGYTF.

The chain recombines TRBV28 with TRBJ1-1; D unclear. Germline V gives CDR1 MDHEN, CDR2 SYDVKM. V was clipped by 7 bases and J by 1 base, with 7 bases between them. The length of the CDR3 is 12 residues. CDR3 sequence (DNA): TGTGCCAGCATTAGTGGGAACACTGAAGCTTTCTTT. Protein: CASISGNTEAFF.

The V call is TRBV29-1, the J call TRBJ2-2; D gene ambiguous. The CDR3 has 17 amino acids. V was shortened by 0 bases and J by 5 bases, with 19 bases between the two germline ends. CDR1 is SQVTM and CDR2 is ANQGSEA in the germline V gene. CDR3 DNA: TGCAGCGTTGAAGATCTCGATGAGGCTGGTATTACCGGGGAGCTGTTTTTT. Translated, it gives CSVEDLDEAGITGELFF.

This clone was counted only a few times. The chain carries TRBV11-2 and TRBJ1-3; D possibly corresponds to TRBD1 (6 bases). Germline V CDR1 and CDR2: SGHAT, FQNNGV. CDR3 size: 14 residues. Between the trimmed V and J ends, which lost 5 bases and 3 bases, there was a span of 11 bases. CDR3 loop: CASSRQVGGNTIYF. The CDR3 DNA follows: TGTGCCAGCAGCCGACAGGTCGGTGGAAACACCATATATTTT.